The 27 T cell receptor beta chains below were found in one sample sequenced in a study of read filtering for tumor transcriptome and immune sequencing. From roughly 390 ng of RNA, a library with molecular barcoded alpha/delta and beta/gamma adaptors was made. One entry per CDR3 protein, called by TCRdb with MiXCR from the reads. The sample yields more than 45,000 distinct CDR3 sequences, roughly 18% seen once. The sample comprised a population of CD138-negative cells sorted from bone marrow. The receptors shown here come from a donor aged 40 or older with multiple myeloma.

By its share, this clonotype is medium-sized. Here the CDR3 reads CSASSGTSGIHEQFF. In DNA form, the CDR3 reads TGCAGTGCTAGCTCCGGGACTAGCGGGATCCATGAGCAGTTCTTC. The chain recombines TRBV20-1 with TRBJ2-1, with TRBD2 matching over 13 bases. J was trimmed by 8 bases and V by 3 bases; bases with no gene match: 7. This CDR3 has 15 residues. CDR1 DFQATT and CDR2 SNEGSKA come from the germline V gene (reference sequence).

This clonotype was detected many times. A much bigger clone sits one base away, suggesting this may be a read error. The rearrangement uses TRBV29-1 and TRBJ2-1; 9 bases are shared with TRBD1. Germline V lookup: CDR1 SQVTM, CDR2 ANQGSEA. Losses at the gene ends were 4 bases for V and 8 bases for J; bases not matched to a gene: 6. The CDR3 has 13 residues. DNA for the CDR3: TGCAGCGTTGGGGGACAGGGCTTCGATGAGCAGTTCTTC. Its translation is CSVGGQGFDEQFF.

Comments on this clonotype: This could be a read error, since a much larger clone is one nucleotide away. This chain joins TRBV7-9 and TRBJ2-5; tentatively, D is TRBD2 (5 bases). The CDR3 length is 11 residues. Trimming took 2 bases from V and 9 from J, leaving 7 bases between them. Per germline, CDR1 SEHNR and CDR2 FQNEAQ (reference sequence). CDR3 nucleotides: TGTGCCAGCAGCTTAATGGAGGCCCAGTACTTC. This encodes CASSLMEAQYF.

CDR3 nucleotides: TGTGCCATCAGTTTAGCGGGAGACATAGATACGCAGTATTTT. Protein: CAISLAGDIDTQYF. The genes are TRBV10-3 and TRBJ2-3, with 9 positions matching TRBD2. The length of the CDR3 is 14 residues. Germline V gene lookup returns CDR1 ENHRY and CDR2 SYGVKD. V was clipped by 5 bases and J by 5 bases; unmatched bases: 5.

The table lists this clonotype with many counts. The chain employs TRBV2 and TRBJ2-6, with D perhaps TRBD2 (6 bases). This CDR3 is 15 amino acids long. Germline lookup yields CDR1 SNHLY and CDR2 FYNNEI. Trimming took off 4 bases at V and 6 bases at J, with 13 bases between the two ends. This CDR3 reads CASSGSGGEANVLTF. The CDR3 bases are TGTGCCAGCAGTGGGTCGGGCGGGGAGGCCAACGTCCTGACTTTC.

This clonotype was seen many times. This chain uses TRBV18 with TRBJ2-5; 9 bases line up with TRBD1. Germline lookup yields CDR1 KGHSH and CDR2 LQKENI. The CDR3 is made up of 18 amino acids. Trimming removed 1 base from V and 6 bases from J; junction bases left unmatched: 15. The CDR3 bases are TGTGCCAGCTCACCACTAAGTCCTTGGACAGGGGAGAAGAAGACCCAGTACTTC. This codes for CASSPLSPWTGEKKTQYF.

This clonotype is a singleton in its sample. A much larger clone is a single base away; this may be a read error. This chain uses TRBV11-2 with TRBJ1-1; D ambiguous. Deletions cut 5 bases from V and 5 bases from J, with 21 bases between. Germline V gives CDR1 SGHAT, CDR2 FQNNGV. The CDR3 length is 16 residues. CDR3 sequence (DNA): TGTGCCAGCAGCCCCGGTGTGAGGGCGGTACAAACTGAAGCTTTCTTT. This codes for CASSPGVRAVQTEAFF.

Concerning this clonotype: Just one base apart from a much larger clone, this may be a read error. This chain joins TRBV6-6 and TRBJ2-7, with 13 bases aligning to TRBD2. CDR3 size: 12 residues. Germline V gives CDR1 MNHNY, CDR2 SVGAGI (reference sequence). In nucleotides, the CDR3 is TGTGCCAGCAGTCAGGGACTAGCGGGAACCGATTTC. This encodes CASSQGLAGTDF.

Ten or more counts support this clonotype. The CDR3 protein is CSATLGLAGGNEQFF. The CDR3 DNA reads as TGCAGTGCTACCCTCGGTTTAGCGGGAGGCAATGAGCAGTTCTTC. The chain recombines TRBV20-1 with TRBJ2-1; 10 nucleotides align to TRBD2. J gave up 6 bases and V 4 bases, and 9 bases lay outside the gene matches. The CDR3 is 15 amino acids. The germline V gene has CDR1 DFQATT and CDR2 SNEGSKA (reference sequence).

Concerning this clonotype: This could be a read error, since a much larger clone is one nucleotide away. The genes are TRBV4-1 and TRBJ2-5; a possible D gene is TRBD1 (6 bases). This CDR3 is built from 15 residues. Germline CDR1 reads MGHRA; CDR2 reads YSYEKL. The CDR3 is CVSSQRDRFQETQYF. CDR3 DNA sequence: TGCGTCAGCAGCCAACGAGACAGGTTCCAAGAGACCCAGTACTTC.

This clonotype has only a few counts. This CDR3 is missing its conserved last phenylalanine or tryptophan, likely due to a read error. This rearrangement joins TRBV30 to TRBJ1-2, with 7 nucleotides matching TRBD1. Unmatched junction bases numbered 14, after V lost 5 bases and J lost 5 bases. Germline CDR1 reads GTSNPN; CDR2 reads SVGIG (reference sequence). This CDR3 region has 15 residues. The CDR3, as DNA: TGTGCCTGGGGGGGGGCACAGGGGCAAATTTATGGCTACACCTCC. This translates into CAWGGAQGQIYGYTS.

This clonotype came up a few times. A read error is possible here, since a much larger clone lies one base away. The chain has TRBV5-5 and TRBJ2-7; D not certain. Germline V gene sequence: CDR1 SGHKS, CDR2 YYEKEE (reference sequence). The CDR3 runs to 17 residues. Here the CDR3 reads CAGSWYYDGPSPSEQYF. CDR3 coding DNA: TGTGCCGGCAGCTGGTACTATGACGGCCCTTCTCCGAGCGAGCAGTACTTC.

This clonotype has just a few counts. The chain links TRBV7-9 to TRBJ2-1, with D possibly TRBD1 on 6 matching bases. The CDR3 consists of 15 residues. Germline loops: CDR1 SEHNR, CDR2 FQNEAQ (reference sequence). The V and J ends lost 1 base and 4 bases respectively, with 11 bases between them. The CDR3: CASSLGTGRYNEQFF. In nucleotides, the CDR3 is TGTGCCAGCAGCTTAGGTACAGGGCGATACAATGAGCAGTTCTTC. The full variable domain, its missing parts supplied by reference TRBV7-9 and TRBJ2-1, is DTGVSQNPRHKITKRGQNVTFRCDPISEHNRLYWYRQTLGQGPEFLTYFQNEAQLEKSRLLSDRFSAERPKGSFSTLEIQRTEQGDSAMYLCASSLGTGRYNEQFFGPGTRLTVL.

This clonotype was observed many times. This CDR3 reads CASSLTGSNQPQHF. CDR3 in DNA: TGTGCCAGCAGCTTGACAGGGAGCAATCAGCCCCAGCATTTT. This chain links TRBV7-3 with TRBJ1-5, with 7 positions matching TRBD1. The CDR3 spans 14 residues. Germline values: CDR1 SGHTA, CDR2 FQGTGA. J was trimmed by 1 base and V by 3 bases; bases with no gene match: 0.

This clonotype was seen at least ten times. The chain is built from TRBV20-1 and TRBJ1-5; 7 nucleotides line up with TRBD1. Germline V gene sequence: CDR1 DFQATT, CDR2 SNEGSKA (reference sequence). The CDR3 contains 15 residues. With 0 bases clipped from V and 7 bases from J, the junction kept 9 bases outside the gene matches. The CDR3 region is CSARDPGGVLQPQHF. CDR3 DNA sequence: TGCAGTGCTAGAGATCCAGGGGGAGTCTTGCAGCCCCAGCATTTT.

By its share, this clonotype is medium-sized. V and J are TRBV29-1 and TRBJ2-1; D is perhaps TRBD2 (6 bases). V was trimmed by 7 bases and J by 7 bases, leaving 20 bases between them. The germline V gene encodes CDR1 SQVTM and CDR2 ANQGSEA. The CDR3 has 14 residues. The chain's CDR3 is CSATQEGKGNEQFF. The CDR3 bases are TGCAGCGCCACGCAGGAGGGGAAAGGTAATGAGCAGTTCTTC.

This clonotype was counted at least ten times. This chain's CDR3 is CASTPRSPRETQYF. CDR3 DNA: TGTGCCAGCACTCCGAGGAGTCCCAGGGAGACCCAGTACTTC. The chain links TRBV12-3 or TRBV12-4 to TRBJ2-5; D is ambiguous. The CDR3 is 14 residues long. V shed 7 bases and J shed 5 bases, with 17 bases lying between them.

At least ten counts were recorded for this clonotype. The chain uses TRBV6-2 or TRBV6-3 and TRBJ1-4, with a tentative D call TRBD1 (6 bases). The CDR3 loop spans 14 amino acids. Germline CDR1 is MNHEY and CDR2 is SVGEGT. Trimming took off 8 bases at V and 8 bases at J, with 18 bases between the two ends. The CDR3 loop reads CASRPGATHEKLFF. In DNA form, the CDR3 reads TGTGCCAGCCGTCCGGGGGCGACCCACGAAAAACTGTTTTTT.

This clonotype is a singleton in its sample. The chain links TRBV11-2 to TRBJ2-7; TRBD1 matches 8 bases. V shed 2 bases, J shed 2 bases, and the junction held 8 bases outside the gene matches. The CDR3 contains 16 residues. Germline V CDR1 and CDR2: SGHAT, FQNNGV. The CDR3: CASSLLRTGNPYEQYF. CDR3 DNA sequence: TGTGCCAGCAGCTTACTGCGGACAGGGAACCCCTACGAGCAGTACTTC.

Regarding this clonotype: This likely traces to a read error, being one base from a far larger clone. The rearrangement links TRBV20-1 to TRBJ1-4, with 7 bases identical to TRBD2. Near its end, the DNA agrees better with TRBJ2-3, so the J call may be wrong. The CDR3 extends over 14 amino acids. Germline V gives CDR1 DFQATT, CDR2 SNEGSKA (reference sequence). CDR3 DNA: TGCAGTGCTGCCGTGGCGACTAGCTCAGGTACGCAGTATTTT. Translation gives CSAAVATSSGTQYF.

This clonotype was found a few times. J is TRBJ2-1 and V is TRBV1; the table's D call of TRBD2 was not tested on the DNA. TRBV1 is given as a pseudogene. The CDR3 spans 15 residues. DNA for the CDR3: TGCACCAGCAGCCAACGCGCGGGAGGGCTAAATGAGCAGTTCTTC. Its protein product is CTSSQRAGGLNEQFF.

This clonotype is large within its sample. One end of the junction varies from germline; a read error may be responsible. V is TRBV7-6 and J is TRBJ2-6; 11 nucleotides align to TRBD1. The germline gives CDR1 SGHVS, CDR2 FNYEAQ. This CDR3 has 15 amino acids. The CDR3 nucleotides are TGTGCCAGCAGCTTATGGGGACAGGGGGTCAACGTCCTGACTTTC. It translates to CASSLWGQGVNVLTF.

The V call is TRBV3-1, the J call TRBJ1-1; no clear D. This CDR3 has 16 amino acids. Germline values: CDR1 LGHDT, CDR2 YNNKEL (reference sequence). Trimming left V 0 bases short and J 4 bases short, with 15 bases between. CDR3 DNA sequence: TGTGCCAGCAGCCAAGATGTAAGGCATCGGGGCACTGAAGCTTTCTTT. Its translation is CASSQDVRHRGTEAFF.

The table lists this clonotype with many counts. This rearrangement joins TRBV7-9 to TRBJ2-6; no firm D call. V lost 1 base to trimming and J lost 0 bases, with 10 bases between them. Per germline, CDR1 SEHNR and CDR2 FQNEAQ (reference sequence). There are 17 residues in the CDR3. The CDR3 protein is CASSLGSVISGANVLTF. The CDR3 DNA follows: TGTGCCAGCAGCTTAGGGTCAGTCATCTCTGGGGCCAACGTCCTGACTTTC.

This clonotype was seen ten or more times. The chain employs TRBV29-1 and TRBJ2-6; 7 nucleotides agree with TRBD1. The V and J ends lost 5 bases and 0 bases, in that order; junction bases with no gene match: 7. Germline values: CDR1 SQVTM, CDR2 ANQGSEA. This CDR3 has 16 residues. The CDR3, as DNA: TGCAGCGTTAGGACAGGAGCAAGCTCTGGGGCCAACGTCCTGACTTTC. This translates into CSVRTGASSGANVLTF.

Many counts were recorded for this clonotype. The V and J genes are TRBV7-3 and TRBJ1-1; D gene uncertain. The CDR3 covers 13 residues. The germline V gene encodes CDR1 SGHTA and CDR2 FQGTGA. The V gene lost 3 bases and the J gene lost 1 base, with 6 bases spanning the gap. CDR3 DNA: TGTGCCAGCAGCTTTCAGAGGAACACTGAAGCTTTCTTT. Amino acids: CASSFQRNTEAFF.

This chain connects TRBV2 to TRBJ1-5; 8 bases fit TRBD1. The CDR3 is 16 amino acids. The germline gives CDR1 SNHLY, CDR2 FYNNEI. V lost 6 bases to trimming and J lost 3 bases; unmatched junction nucleotides: 10. This chain's CDR3 is CASRADRARDNQPQHF. CDR3 DNA: TGTGCCAGCAGGGCGGACAGGGCCCGCGACAATCAGCCCCAGCATTTT.